The 5 T cell receptor beta chains below all came from one sample that was sequenced in a study of cytomegalovirus exposure and HLA in healthy donors. 60 Vbeta and 13 Jbeta primers were used in PCR. Method: immunoSEQ multiplex PCR; TCRdb's copy keeps in-frame clones and lacks some. This table has under 90,000 clones, around 89% appearing once. Sequenced sample: PBMCs. The receptors derive from a man between 18 and 35 years old in good health and CMV-seronegative.

The V gene is TRBV7-9, the J gene TRBJ1-4; D may be TRBD1 (6 bases). Per germline, CDR1 SEHNR and CDR2 FQNEAQ (reference sequence). This CDR3 has 14 amino acids. V gave up 5 bases and J gave up 6 bases, with 13 bases separating them. The CDR3 DNA reads TGTGCCAGCAGCCGGGGGGCCTCGGATGAAAAACTGTTTTTT. Translating gives CASSRGASDEKLFF.

The chain joins TRBV7-6 to TRBJ1-6; 8 bases align to TRBD1. Germline V gene data show CDR1 as SGHVS and CDR2 as FNYEAQ. V dropped 1 base and J dropped 6; count of bases not matched to a gene: 2. The CDR3 contains 15 residues. DNA for the CDR3: TGTGCCAGCAGCTTAGGACAGGGGCCTAATTCACCCCTCCACTTT. Amino acid sequence: CASSLGQGPNSPLHF.

The rearrangement uses TRBV28 and TRBJ2-5; D unclear. V lost 3 bases to trimming and J lost 2 bases, with 10 bases between them. This CDR3 has 14 residues. Germline V gene data show CDR1 as MDHEN and CDR2 as SYDVKM. The CDR3 DNA reads as TGTGCCAGCAGTTTGCTGCGGTTACAAGAGACCCAGTACTTC. It is translated as CASSLLRLQETQYF.

The rearrangement uses TRBV5-1 and TRBJ2-1; D unclear. The CDR3 is 18 residues long. V lost 0 bases and J lost 0, with 16 bases in between. The germline V gene has CDR1 SGHRS and CDR2 YFSETQ. CDR3: CASSLATFAASSYNEQFF. CDR3 DNA: TGCGCCAGCAGCTTGGCGACGTTTGCGGCAAGCTCCTACAATGAGCAGTTCTTC.

This clone was observed once. Other DNA variants within this sample encode the same CDR3. V and J are TRBV28 and TRBJ2-5, with D perhaps TRBD1 (6 bases). V was shortened by 10 bases and J by 3 bases, with 12 bases between the two germline ends. This CDR3 has 12 amino acids. Germline loops: CDR1 MDHEN, CDR2 SYDVKM. CDR3 nucleotides: TGTGCCATCCTCTACAGGGAAGAGACCCAGTACTTC. Its translation: CAILYREETQYF.